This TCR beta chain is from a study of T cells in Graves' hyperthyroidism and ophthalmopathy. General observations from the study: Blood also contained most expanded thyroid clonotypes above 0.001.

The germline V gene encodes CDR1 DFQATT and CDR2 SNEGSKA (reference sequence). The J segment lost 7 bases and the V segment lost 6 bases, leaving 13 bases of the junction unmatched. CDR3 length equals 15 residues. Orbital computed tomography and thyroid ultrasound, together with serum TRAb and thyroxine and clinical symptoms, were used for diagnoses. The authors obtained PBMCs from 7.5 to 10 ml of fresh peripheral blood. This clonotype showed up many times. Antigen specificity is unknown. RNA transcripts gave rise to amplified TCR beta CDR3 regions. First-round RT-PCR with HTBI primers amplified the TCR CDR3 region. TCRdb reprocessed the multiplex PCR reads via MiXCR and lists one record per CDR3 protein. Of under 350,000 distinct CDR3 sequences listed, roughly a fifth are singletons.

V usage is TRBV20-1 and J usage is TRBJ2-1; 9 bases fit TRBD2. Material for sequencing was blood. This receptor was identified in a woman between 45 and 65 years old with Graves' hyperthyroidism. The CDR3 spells CSARRGAGGPNEQFF. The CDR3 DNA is TGCAGTGCAAGAAGAGGGGCGGGGGGGCCTAATGAGCAGTTCTTC.